Listed below are T cell receptor beta chains from one sample, sequenced in a study of graft-versus-host responses after intestinal transplantation. No antigen has been assigned to these receptors. Here immunoSEQ multiplex PCR was the method, and the copy in TCRdb shows in-frame clones only, minus some. The sample has some 79,000 clones; 85% to 90% are singletons. The sequenced sample was unstimulated CD4+ T cells sorted from spleen or lymph node cells, obtained before intestinal transplant. These receptors were collected from a human donor who received an intestinal transplant. The conserved cysteine and the conserved F or W are not part of the CDR3 here. Each record gives: V gene, clone size, CDR3 protein. Part of the rows lack a size; the others show once, few, many or a class for expanded clones.

v_call: TRBV28
clone_size: NA
cdr3_aa: ASKGPGGYEKLF

v_call: TRBV9
clone_size: NA
cdr3_aa: ASSEGPGQGWETQY

v_call: TRBV4-2
clone_size: NA
cdr3_aa: ASSQVRGGAEAF

v_call: TRBV27
clone_size: NA
cdr3_aa: ASSLPRGISGNTIY

v_call: TRBV28
clone_size: once
cdr3_aa: ASRGGQTDTQY

v_call: TRBV7-8
clone_size: NA
cdr3_aa: ASSLRDSSYEQY

v_call: TRBV18
clone_size: NA
cdr3_aa: ASSPKRTGSNTGELF

v_call: TRBV7-9
clone_size: NA
cdr3_aa: ASSWQGDSPLH

v_call: TRBV4-2
clone_size: NA
cdr3_aa: ASSPTGSNYGYT

v_call: TRBV6-6
clone_size: NA
cdr3_aa: ASSYSGTGPHEQY

v_call: TRBV5-1
clone_size: NA
cdr3_aa: ASSPGTGGGFGYT

v_call: TRBV5-1
clone_size: NA
cdr3_aa: ASSLGDYTDTQY

v_call: TRBV7-7
clone_size: NA
cdr3_aa: ASSLGRLAGVQETQY

v_call: TRBV7-9
clone_size: few
cdr3_aa: ASSFGTGGGYT

v_call: TRBV18
clone_size: few
cdr3_aa: ASSRERESINSNEQF

v_call: TRBV27
clone_size: NA
cdr3_aa: ASRPMWLAGVPETQY

v_call: TRBV23-1
clone_size: NA
cdr3_aa: ASSRQDTEAF

v_call: TRBV27
clone_size: NA
cdr3_aa: ASIPGQGPYEQY

v_call: TRBV7-8
clone_size: NA
cdr3_aa: ASSFVAGTGEQF

v_call: TRBV5-1
clone_size: NA
cdr3_aa: ASRLTSDSNQPQH

v_call: TRBV2
clone_size: NA
cdr3_aa: ASSRITQASYEQY

v_call: TRBV6-1
clone_size: NA
cdr3_aa: ASSEWLAGGRNNEQF

v_call: TRBV7-3
clone_size: NA
cdr3_aa: ASSQSGQPNWEMNTEAF

v_call: TRBV6-5
clone_size: NA
cdr3_aa: ASRSNINEKLF

v_call: TRBV11-3
clone_size: NA
cdr3_aa: ASSKTEYNEQF

v_call: TRBV16
clone_size: NA
cdr3_aa: ASSRTANTGELF

v_call: TRBV7-8
clone_size: NA
cdr3_aa: ASSLSGNPNTEAF

v_call: TRBV5-1
clone_size: NA
cdr3_aa: ASSLDGQPEETQY

v_call: TRBV5-4
clone_size: NA
cdr3_aa: ASRADRVSTDTQY

v_call: TRBV10-3
clone_size: NA
cdr3_aa: AISDPTSGKPREQY

v_call: TRBV28
clone_size: NA
cdr3_aa: ASMLTGGGSYEQY

v_call: TRBV10-1
clone_size: NA
cdr3_aa: ASSAPTPILAASTDTQY

v_call: TRBV7-9
clone_size: NA
cdr3_aa: ASSLRASYEQY

v_call: TRBV5-6
clone_size: NA
cdr3_aa: ASSTYASGGYNEQF

v_call: TRBV5-1
clone_size: NA
cdr3_aa: ASTISLGADTQY

v_call: TRBV5-1
clone_size: NA
cdr3_aa: ASSLATGGEAF

v_call: TRBV18
clone_size: NA
cdr3_aa: ASSPGQGGSNQPQH

v_call: TRBV10-2
clone_size: NA
cdr3_aa: ASRASYEQY

v_call: TRBV7-9
clone_size: once
cdr3_aa: ASTSGSTDTQY

v_call: TRBV19
clone_size: NA
cdr3_aa: ASRMEGSTEQY

v_call: TRBV7-2
clone_size: NA
cdr3_aa: ASRPKGVHAETQY

v_call: TRBV11-2
clone_size: NA
cdr3_aa: ASSVPPGLGSPLH

v_call: TRBV28
clone_size: NA
cdr3_aa: ASRPSGSYEQY

v_call: TRBV5-1
clone_size: NA
cdr3_aa: ASSPGQMNTEAF

v_call: TRBV19
clone_size: NA
cdr3_aa: ASSVQGAEGYT

v_call: TRBV5-1
clone_size: NA
cdr3_aa: ASSLERQGFYEQY

v_call: TRBV15
clone_size: NA
cdr3_aa: ATSGGGEGTQY

v_call: TRBV18
clone_size: NA
cdr3_aa: ASSPLDATGELF

v_call: TRBV18
clone_size: few
cdr3_aa: ASSPGTGGSPLH

v_call: TRBV9
clone_size: NA
cdr3_aa: ASSAISGTVNTGELF

v_call: TRBV5-4
clone_size: NA
cdr3_aa: ASSPLVAGGPALYEQY

v_call: TRBV28
clone_size: NA
cdr3_aa: ASSLTGQGGYT

v_call: TRBV7-8
clone_size: NA
cdr3_aa: ASSLEGGARETQY

v_call: TRBV19
clone_size: NA
cdr3_aa: ASTGLASTGELF

v_call: TRBV28
clone_size: NA
cdr3_aa: ASSIVSSYNSPLH